This T cell receptor beta chain comes out of a study of technical replicates of blood from a handful of donors. Libraries were prepared by immunoSEQ multiplex PCR; TCRdb keeps only in-frame clonotypes and omits some of them. The sample has under 70,000 clones; 86% are singletons. Sequencing was performed on PBMCs. This TCR was sampled from a human donor in good health. Some clones in this sample may be carry-over from other donors' samples.

CDR3 nucleotide sequence: TGTGCCACTAATAAAAGGGGTGAAGCTTTCTTT. Amino acids: CATNKRGEAFF. The rearrangement joins TRBV19 to TRBJ1-1; a weak D match, TRBD1 (5 bases). The CDR3 is 11 residues long. V shed 10 bases and J shed 7 bases, with 13 bases lying between them. CDR1 and CDR2 from the germline V gene are LNHDA and SQIVND (reference sequence).